The 21 T cell receptor beta chains below all came from one sample that was sequenced in a study of identical twins. TCRdb recomputed calls from the 5' RACE reads with MiXCR, one row per CDR3 protein. Seen here are some 100,000 distinct CDR3 sequences, just under 6% observed once, and the top ten hold about 12%. Sequences were obtained from memory T cells sorted from blood. The receptors were gathered from a woman in her 50s in good health.

This clonotype came up many times. This rearrangement joins TRBV27 to TRBJ1-5; TRBD1 is a possible D gene (5 bases). Germline CDR1 MNHEY, CDR2 SMNVEV (reference sequence). Deletions cut 9 bases from V and 2 bases from J, with 26 bases between. This CDR3 spans 18 amino acids. In nucleotides, the CDR3 is TGTGCCAGTAACAGCGGAGGCCCCGGGCAGGGAGGCAATCAGCCCCAGCATTTT. Amino acids: CASNSGGPGQGGNQPQHF.

This clonotype appeared a few times. This chain joins TRBV7-8 and TRBJ1-4, with 7 bases fitting TRBD1. Looked up from germline, CDR1 is SGHVS and CDR2 is FQNEAQ. The CDR3 contains 16 residues. V was clipped by 1 base and J by 7 bases; unmatched bases: 9. CDR3 in DNA: TGTGCCAGCAGCTTAGATTTGAACAGGGGTAGTGAAAAACTGTTTTTT. Translating gives CASSLDLNRGSEKLFF.

At least ten counts were recorded for this clonotype. The gene calls are TRBV3-1 and TRBJ2-1; TRBD1 agrees at 7 bases. This CDR3 region has 17 residues. In germline, CDR1 is LGHDT, CDR2 YNNKEL (reference sequence). The V and J ends lost 0 bases and 3 bases, in that order; junction bases with no gene match: 8. CDR3: CASSQDHEGAYYNEQFF. In DNA, the CDR3 is TGTGCCAGCAGCCAAGATCACGAGGGGGCATACTACAATGAGCAGTTCTTC.

At least ten counts were recorded for this clonotype. The CDR3 here is CASSSTWDTDTQYF. The CDR3 coding sequence is TGTGCCAGCAGTTCAACTTGGGACACAGATACGCAGTATTTT. The chain links TRBV6-1 to TRBJ2-3; D unclear. The CDR3 spans 14 residues. Per germline, CDR1 MNHNS and CDR2 SASEGT. The V end was cut by 5 bases, the J end by 2 bases, with 11 bases between.

This clonotype occurred many times. The chain has TRBV11-2 and TRBJ2-1; D possibly matches TRBD1 or TRBD2 (6 bases each). The length of the CDR3 is 15 residues. V was pared by 7 bases and J by 4 bases, with 17 bases between. Germline V CDR1 and CDR2: SGHAT, FQNNGV. The CDR3: CASMWGDNPYNEQFF. The CDR3 DNA reads TGTGCCAGCATGTGGGGGGACAATCCTTACAATGAGCAGTTCTTC.

This clonotype came up a few times. The chain recombines TRBV12-3 or TRBV12-4 with TRBJ2-1; D not certain. Trimming left V 5 bases short and J 10 bases short, with 15 bases between. This CDR3 is 13 amino acids long. The CDR3: CASSLETFSEQFF. The CDR3 nucleotides are TGTGCCAGCAGTCTAGAGACGTTTAGCGAGCAGTTCTTC.

This clonotype was seen repeatedly, ten times or more. The CDR3 coding sequence is TGTGCCAGCAGCTCCAATATGAATGAGCAGTTCTTC. It translates to CASSSNMNEQFF. The chain is built from TRBV7-8 and TRBJ2-1; D is uncertain. The V end was cut by 4 bases, the J end by 7 bases, with 8 bases between. Germline V gene sequence: CDR1 SGHVS, CDR2 FQNEAQ. The CDR3 is 12 amino acids.

There are a few counts of this clonotype. This chain uses TRBV15 with TRBJ1-6; 7 bases fit TRBD1. V was pared by 3 bases and J by 10 bases, with 9 bases of the junction left unmatched. CDR1 and CDR2 (germline): LNHNV, YYDKDF (reference sequence). The CDR3 has 15 amino acids. The CDR3 spells CATSSDRVGGSPLHF. CDR3 sequence (DNA): TGTGCCACCAGCAGTGACAGGGTCGGTGGGTCACCCCTCCACTTT.

This clonotype showed up many times. The V call is TRBV10-3, the J call TRBJ2-3; no definite D call. V lost 6 bases and J lost 6, with 7 bases in between. The CDR3 is made up of 11 amino acids. Germline values: CDR1 ENHRY, CDR2 SYGVKD. The CDR3 nucleotides are TGTGCCATCAGAAACACGGATACGCAGTATTTT. This gives the protein CAIRNTDTQYF.

Ten or more counts support this clonotype. The rearrangement joins TRBV4-1 to TRBJ1-6, with TRBD1 identical over 9 bases. The CDR3 extends over 15 amino acids. The junction had 3 bases not matched to a gene; V was cut back by 0 bases and J by 9 bases. The germline gives CDR1 MGHRA, CDR2 YSYEKL. CDR3 residues: CASSQDRTGVSPLHF. The CDR3 DNA follows: TGCGCCAGCAGCCAAGATAGGACAGGGGTTTCACCCCTCCACTTT.

The V and J genes are TRBV7-2 and TRBJ2-5, with D tentatively TRBD1 (5 bases). The CDR3 runs to 14 residues. Per germline, CDR1 SGHTA and CDR2 FQGNSA. Trimming removed 3 bases from V and 4 bases from J, with 12 bases in between. For the CDR3, the DNA is TGTGCCAGCAGCTTTGGCCAAAGGGGAGAGACCCAGTACTTC. Its translation: CASSFGQRGETQYF.

This clonotype has ten or more counts. The gene calls are TRBV7-3 and TRBJ1-1; D is possibly TRBD1 (5 bases). This CDR3 contains 14 residues. CDR1 is SGHTA, CDR2 FQGTGA, per germline. Between the trimmed V and J ends, which lost 4 bases and 2 bases, there was a span of 11 bases. CDR3 sequence reads: CASSSGGDNTEAFF. CDR3 in DNA: TGTGCCAGCAGCTCTGGGGGGGATAACACTGAAGCTTTCTTT.

This clonotype was recorded many times. The V call is TRBV14, the J call TRBJ1-5, with D unclear. CDR1 SGHDN and CDR2 FVKESK come from the germline V gene. V lost 3 bases to trimming and J lost 8 bases, with 8 bases between them. The length of the CDR3 is 12 residues. In DNA, the CDR3 is TGTGCCAGCAGCCAGTTTGGCGAGCCCCAGCATTTT. Encoded protein: CASSQFGEPQHF.

This clonotype occurred a few times. This rearrangement joins TRBV5-4 to TRBJ2-3; a possible D gene is TRBD1 (5 bases). Germline lookup yields CDR1 SGHNT and CDR2 YYREEE (reference sequence). V lost 4 bases and J 2 bases, leaving 20 bases between the germline ends. The CDR3 runs 17 residues. DNA of the CDR3: TGTGCCAGCAGCCGTGACAGAATCCAAATTCTCACAGATACGCAGTATTTT. It translates to CASSRDRIQILTDTQYF.

Many counts were recorded for this clonotype. This chain uses TRBV15 with TRBJ2-1; the match to TRBD2 covers 9 bases. CDR1 is LNHNV and CDR2 is YYDKDF in the germline V gene (reference sequence). The ends lost 1 base at V and 12 bases at J; junction bases unmatched: 1. The CDR3 has 12 residues. The CDR3 is CATSRAAGGQFF. For the CDR3, the DNA is TGTGCCACCAGCAGAGCAGCGGGAGGGCAGTTCTTC.

This clonotype was picked up many times. The chain couples TRBV11-2 to TRBJ2-5; 10 bases agree with TRBD2. V was clipped by 0 bases and J by 5 bases; unmatched bases: 3. This CDR3 is 15 amino acids long. Germline CDR1 SGHAT, CDR2 FQNNGV. The CDR3 is CASSLELAGWETQYF. The CDR3 coding sequence is TGTGCCAGCAGCTTAGAACTAGCGGGATGGGAGACCCAGTACTTC. Supplemented by reference TRBV11-2 and TRBJ2-5, the full variable domain reads EAGVAQSPRYKIIEKRQSVAFWCNPISGHATLYWYQQILGQGPKLLIQFQNNGVVDDSQLPKDRFSAERLKGVDSTLKIQPAKLEDSAVYLCASSLELAGWETQYFGPGTRLLVL.

This clonotype came up a few times. The rearrangement joins TRBV11-2 to TRBJ2-1; 7 nucleotides align to TRBD2. The CDR3 extends over 13 amino acids. CDR1 SGHAT and CDR2 FQNNGV come from the germline V gene. V was pared by 5 bases and J by 8 bases, with 6 bases of the junction left unmatched. The CDR3 is CASSVMREYEQFF. In DNA, the CDR3 is TGTGCCAGCAGCGTGATGCGGGAGTATGAGCAGTTCTTC. Supplemented by reference TRBV11-2 and TRBJ2-1, the full variable domain reads EAGVAQSPRYKIIEKRQSVAFWCNPISGHATLYWYQQILGQGPKLLIQFQNNGVVDDSQLPKDRFSAERLKGVDSTLKIQPAKLEDSAVYLCASSVMREYEQFFGPGTRLTVL.

The rearrangement joins TRBV27 to TRBJ2-7; the match to TRBD2 covers 9 bases. Trimming took 1 base from V and 5 from J; bases not matched to a gene: 6. This CDR3 is 15 amino acids long. CDR1 and CDR2 from the germline V gene are MNHEY and SMNVEV (reference sequence). CDR3 residues: CASSLWAGGPHEQYF. In DNA form, the CDR3 reads TGTGCCAGCAGTTTATGGGCGGGAGGGCCCCACGAGCAGTACTTC.

This clonotype has more than one count but fewer than ten. The rearrangement joins TRBV20-1 to TRBJ2-7; 8 positions match TRBD1. The germline V gene encodes CDR1 DFQATT and CDR2 SNEGSKA (reference sequence). The ends lost 0 bases at V and 1 base at J; junction bases unmatched: 5. The CDR3 totals 15 residues. CDR3 nucleotide sequence: TGCAGTGCTAGAGATGGTGGGACAGGTTCCTACGAGCAGTACTTC. Translated, it gives CSARDGGTGSYEQYF.

This sequence joins TRBV5-4 and TRBJ2-7; D possibly uses TRBD1 or TRBD2 (5 bases each). Between the trimmed V and J ends, which lost 0 bases and 1 base, there was a span of 8 bases. The CDR3 loop spans 14 amino acids. Germline CDR1 reads SGHNT; CDR2 reads YYREEE (reference sequence). DNA of the CDR3: TGTGCCAGCAGCTTGGGCTGGGGGTCCTACGAGCAGTACTTC. Its protein product is CASSLGWGSYEQYF.

This clonotype was recorded at least ten times. The V and J genes are TRBV29-1 and TRBJ1-2, with TRBD1 identical over 9 bases. The CDR3 extends over 12 amino acids. Germline-derived CDR1 and CDR2 are SQVTM and ANQGSEA. V dropped 6 bases and J dropped 12; count of bases not matched to a gene: 11. The CDR3 protein is CSVAGTGFVDTF. CDR3 coding DNA: TGCAGCGTAGCCGGGACAGGGTTTGTGGACACCTTC.